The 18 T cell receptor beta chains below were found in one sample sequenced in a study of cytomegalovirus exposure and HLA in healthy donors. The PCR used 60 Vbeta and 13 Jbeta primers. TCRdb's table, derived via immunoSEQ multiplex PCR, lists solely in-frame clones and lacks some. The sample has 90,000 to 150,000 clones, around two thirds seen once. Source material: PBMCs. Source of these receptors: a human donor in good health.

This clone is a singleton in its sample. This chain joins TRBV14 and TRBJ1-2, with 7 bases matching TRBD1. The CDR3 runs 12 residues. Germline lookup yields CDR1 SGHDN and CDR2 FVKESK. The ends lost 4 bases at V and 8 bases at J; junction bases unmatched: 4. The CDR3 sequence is CASSLTGIGYTF. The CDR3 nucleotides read TGTGCCAGCAGCCTGACAGGGATCGGCTACACCTTC.

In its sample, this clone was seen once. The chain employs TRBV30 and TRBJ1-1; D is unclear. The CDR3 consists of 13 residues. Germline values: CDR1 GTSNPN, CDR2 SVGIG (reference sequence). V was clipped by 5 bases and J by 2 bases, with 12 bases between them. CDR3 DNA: TGTGCCTGGCTTGCACGAGGTAACACTGAAGCTTTCTTT. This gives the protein CAWLARGNTEAFF.

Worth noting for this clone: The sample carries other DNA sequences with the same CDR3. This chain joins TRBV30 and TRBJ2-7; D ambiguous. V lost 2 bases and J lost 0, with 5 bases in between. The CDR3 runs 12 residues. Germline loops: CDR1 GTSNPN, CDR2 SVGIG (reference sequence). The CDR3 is CAWSTGSYEQYF. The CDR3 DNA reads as TGTGCCTGGAGTACCGGCTCCTACGAGCAGTACTTC. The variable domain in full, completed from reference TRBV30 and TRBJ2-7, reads SQTIHQWPATLVQPVGSPLSLECTVEGTSNPNLYWYRQAAGRGLQLLFYSVGIGQISSEVPQNLSASRPQDRQFILSSKKLLLSDSGFYLCAWSTGSYEQYFGPGTRLTVT.

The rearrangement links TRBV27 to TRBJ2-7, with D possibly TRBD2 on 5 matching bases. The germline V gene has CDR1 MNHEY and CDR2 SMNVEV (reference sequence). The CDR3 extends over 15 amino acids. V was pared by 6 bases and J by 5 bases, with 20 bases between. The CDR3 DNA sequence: TGTGCCAGCAGACCCCCACCCCCAGGAGGCCACGAGCAGTACTTC. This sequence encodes CASRPPPPGGHEQYF.

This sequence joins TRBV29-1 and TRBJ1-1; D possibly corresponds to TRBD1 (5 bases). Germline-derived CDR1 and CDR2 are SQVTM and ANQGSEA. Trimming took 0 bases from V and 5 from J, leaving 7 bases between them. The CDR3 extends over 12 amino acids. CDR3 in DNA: TGCAGCGTTGAAGATCCAGGGACTGAAGCTTTCTTT. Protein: CSVEDPGTEAFF.

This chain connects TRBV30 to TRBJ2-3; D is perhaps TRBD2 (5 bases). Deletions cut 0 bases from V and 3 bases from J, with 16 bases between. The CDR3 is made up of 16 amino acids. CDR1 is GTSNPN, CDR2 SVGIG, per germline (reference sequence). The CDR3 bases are TGTGCCTGGAGTGTACCGTGGGAGATGGGGACAGATACGCAGTATTTT. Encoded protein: CAWSVPWEMGTDTQYF.

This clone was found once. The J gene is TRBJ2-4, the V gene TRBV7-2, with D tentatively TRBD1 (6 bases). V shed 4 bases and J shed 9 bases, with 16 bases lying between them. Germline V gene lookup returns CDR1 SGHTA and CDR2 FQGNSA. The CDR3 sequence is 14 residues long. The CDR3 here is CASSSQSTGSIQYF. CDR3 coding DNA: TGTGCCAGCAGCTCGCAGTCCACAGGGAGCATTCAGTACTTC.

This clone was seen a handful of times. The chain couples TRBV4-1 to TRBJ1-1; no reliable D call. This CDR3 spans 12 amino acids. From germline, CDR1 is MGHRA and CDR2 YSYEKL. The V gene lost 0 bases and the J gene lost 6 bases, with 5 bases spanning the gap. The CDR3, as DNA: TGCGCCAGCAGCCAAGATTTCGCTGAAGCTTTCTTT. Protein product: CASSQDFAEAFF.

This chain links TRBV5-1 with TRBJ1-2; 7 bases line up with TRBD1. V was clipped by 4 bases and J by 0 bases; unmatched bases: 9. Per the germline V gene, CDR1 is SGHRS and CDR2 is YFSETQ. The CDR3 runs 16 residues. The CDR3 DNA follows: TGCGCCAGCAGCGGCGGACAGGTGACAGCTAACTATGGCTACACCTTC. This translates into CASSGGQVTANYGYTF.

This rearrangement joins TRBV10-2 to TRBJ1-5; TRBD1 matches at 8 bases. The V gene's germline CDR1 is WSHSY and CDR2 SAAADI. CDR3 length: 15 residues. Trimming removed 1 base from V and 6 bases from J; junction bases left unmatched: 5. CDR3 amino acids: CASSEWTGSGQPQHF. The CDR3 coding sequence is TGCGCCAGCAGTGAGTGGACAGGGAGCGGTCAGCCCCAGCATTTT.

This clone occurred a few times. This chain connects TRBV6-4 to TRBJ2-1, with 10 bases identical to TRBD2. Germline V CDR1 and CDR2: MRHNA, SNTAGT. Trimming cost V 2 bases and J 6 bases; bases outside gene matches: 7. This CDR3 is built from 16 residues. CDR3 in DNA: TGTGCCAGCAGTGACCGGGCTAGCGGGAGTCCCAATGAGCAGTTCTTC. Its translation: CASSDRASGSPNEQFF.

The CDR3 bases are TGTGCCAGCAGCTCGGGCGGACTAGCGGGAGGAGTCGGAGAGACCCAGTACTTC. Amino acids: CASSSGGLAGGVGETQYF. The J gene is TRBJ2-5, the V gene TRBV7-2; 14 nucleotides agree with TRBD2. V lost 4 bases and J lost 4; bases outside the gene matches: 11. CDR3 length: 18 amino acids. In germline, CDR1 is SGHTA, CDR2 FQGNSA.

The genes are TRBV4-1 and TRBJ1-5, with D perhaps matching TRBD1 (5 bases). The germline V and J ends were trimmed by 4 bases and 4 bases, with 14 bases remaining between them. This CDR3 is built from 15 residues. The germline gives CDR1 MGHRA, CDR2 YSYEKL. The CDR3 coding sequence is TGCGCCAGCAGCCCAGGCTCCGGGGGGAATCAGCCCCAGCATTTT. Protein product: CASSPGSGGNQPQHF.

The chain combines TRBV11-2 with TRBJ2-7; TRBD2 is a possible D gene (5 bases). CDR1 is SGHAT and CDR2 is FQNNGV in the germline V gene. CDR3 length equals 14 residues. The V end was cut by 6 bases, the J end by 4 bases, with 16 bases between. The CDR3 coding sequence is TGTGCCAGCAGTTCGCGAGGGCCTTTTTACGAGCAGTACTTC. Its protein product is CASSSRGPFYEQYF.

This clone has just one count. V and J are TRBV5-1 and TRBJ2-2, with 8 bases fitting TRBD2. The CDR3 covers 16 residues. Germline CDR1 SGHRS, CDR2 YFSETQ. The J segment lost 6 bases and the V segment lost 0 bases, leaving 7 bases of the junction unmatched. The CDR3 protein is CASSLVAGGRSGELFF. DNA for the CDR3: TGCGCCAGCAGCTTGGTGGCGGGAGGACGGTCCGGGGAGCTGTTTTTT.

CDR3 coding DNA: TGTGCCAGCAGCCCCCGGACAGGGAGGTTGGCCACTGAAGCTTTCTTT. Translating gives CASSPRTGRLATEAFF. The gene calls are TRBV7-6 and TRBJ1-1, with 8 bases fitting TRBD1. The germline gives CDR1 SGHVS, CDR2 FNYEAQ. CDR3 length: 16 residues. V shed 5 bases, J shed 4 bases, and the junction held 12 bases outside the gene matches.

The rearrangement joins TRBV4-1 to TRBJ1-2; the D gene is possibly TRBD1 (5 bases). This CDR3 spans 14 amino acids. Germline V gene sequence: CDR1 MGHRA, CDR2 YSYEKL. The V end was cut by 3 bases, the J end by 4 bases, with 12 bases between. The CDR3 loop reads CASSQQGASYGYTF. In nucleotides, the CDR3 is TGCGCCAGCAGCCAGCAAGGGGCCAGCTATGGCTACACCTTC.

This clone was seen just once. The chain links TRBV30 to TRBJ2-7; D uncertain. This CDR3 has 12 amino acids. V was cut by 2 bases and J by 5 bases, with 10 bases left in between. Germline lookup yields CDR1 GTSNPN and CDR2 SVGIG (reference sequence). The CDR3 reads CAWSWSQNEQYF. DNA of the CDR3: TGTGCCTGGAGTTGGAGCCAGAACGAGCAGTACTTC.